This TCR beta chain was sequenced for a study of OX40 agonist ivuxolimab in advanced cancers. Study details: The group had a mean age of around 60 years, ranged from about 20 to 79, and was 80% to 90% male.

The CDR3 totals 14 residues. Trimming removed 5 bases from V and 1 base from J; junction bases left unmatched: 2. Germline CDR1 is SGHTA and CDR2 is FQGTGA. Produced via immunoSEQ multiplex PCR; TCRdb's table is partial and in-frame only. Of around 60,000 clones listed, roughly 77% are singletons. The chain combines TRBV7-3 with TRBJ2-3; 8 nucleotides line up with TRBD1. The TCR comes from an adult with an advanced solid tumor such as melanoma, head and neck, liver or kidney cancer. Specimen: CD4+ or CD8+ T cells sorted from blood, collected in a trial of the OX40 agonist ivuxolimab. The CDR3 protein is CASSDRGGTDTQYF. CDR3 nucleotides: TGTGCCAGCAGCGACAGGGGAGGCACAGATACGCAGTATTTT.